This T cell receptor beta chain derives from a study of CD8+CD57+ T cells in acquired aplastic anemia. Study conclusions and caveats: The number of CD8+ CDR3 sequences shared by patients and controls was twenty-nine. Researchers reported that CD8+ Simpson's diversity was not significantly different in patients versus controls.

Researchers used genomic DNA as the template to profile TCR beta VDJ and CDR3. MiXCR was run by TCRdb on the reads, yielding one entry per CDR3 protein. Counted here are 300,000 or so distinct CDR3 sequences, 56% occurring once; the ten biggest clones make up 1% to 1.5%. Patients selected for sequencing had displayed CD8+CD57+ cell expansion by flow cytometry. In all patients, the disease was severe acquired aplastic anemia. Remarks on this clonotype: Its antigen is not identified.

CDR1 and CDR2 from the germline V gene are SGHTA and FQGNSA. This CDR3 comprises 13 residues. Deletions cut 5 bases from V and 6 bases from J, with 11 bases between. V and J are TRBV7-2 and TRBJ2-1; the D is unclear. What was sequenced was sorted CD4+, CD8+, or CD8+CD57+ T cells (not recorded which) from PBMCs. The clonotype was recovered from a human donor with aplastic anemia. The CDR3 loop reads CASSLGPANEQFF. CDR3 coding DNA: TGTGCCAGCAGCCTAGGCCCTGCCAATGAGCAGTTCTTC.